The T cell receptor (beta chain) under discussion was sequenced for a study of follicular helper T cells after annual influenza vaccination. At the level of the study: Some donors were sampled over the 2013-2014, 2014-2015 and 2015-2016 vaccinations. General study results and limits: Successive annual vaccinations recalled a recurrent oligoclonal ICOS+CD38+ cTfh response with influenza-specific clonotypes.

This clone was observed once. Its antigen is not identified. Stated time point: 2015-2016 season, 7 days after influenza vaccination. Non-naive CD4+CXCR5+PD-1+ cTfh were sorted into ICOS+CD38+ and ICOS-CD38- fractions. This table comes from immunoSEQ multiplex PCR, and its TCRdb copy is limited to in-frame clones, with some not included. The table lists just under 800 clones, roughly 70% of them singletons, with under 8% in the top ten. The germline V gene has CDR1 SNHLY and CDR2 FYNNEI. V was clipped by 4 bases and J by 7 bases, with 13 bases between them. The CDR3 covers 13 residues. The sample here was CXCR5+ CD38+ circulating T follicular helper cells from blood, taken 7 days after influenza vaccination. Described subset: circulating Tfh, non-naive CD4+CXCR5+PD-1+ (ICOS+CD38+ or ICOS-CD38-). The gene calls are TRBV2 and TRBJ1-2; D is perhaps TRBD1 (6 bases). The sequence was collected from an adult who received the influenza vaccine. The CDR3 sequence: CASSGTEDRGYTF. Here the CDR3 DNA reads TGTGCCAGCAGTGGGACAGAAGATCGTGGCTACACCTTC.